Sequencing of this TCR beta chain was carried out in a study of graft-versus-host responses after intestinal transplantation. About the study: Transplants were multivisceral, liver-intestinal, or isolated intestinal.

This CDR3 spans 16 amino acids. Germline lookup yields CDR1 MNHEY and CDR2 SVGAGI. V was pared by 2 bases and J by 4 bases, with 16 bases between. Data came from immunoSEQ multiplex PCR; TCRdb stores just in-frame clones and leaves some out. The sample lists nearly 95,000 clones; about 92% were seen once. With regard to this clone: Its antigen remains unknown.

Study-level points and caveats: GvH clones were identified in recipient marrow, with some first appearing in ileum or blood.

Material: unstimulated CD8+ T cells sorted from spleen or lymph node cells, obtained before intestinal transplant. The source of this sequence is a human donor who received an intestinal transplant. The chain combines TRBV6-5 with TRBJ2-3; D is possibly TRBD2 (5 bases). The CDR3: CASSYPREGPPDTQYF. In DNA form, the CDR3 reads TGTGCCAGCAGTTACCCCCGGGAAGGGCCTCCAGATACGCAGTATTTT.